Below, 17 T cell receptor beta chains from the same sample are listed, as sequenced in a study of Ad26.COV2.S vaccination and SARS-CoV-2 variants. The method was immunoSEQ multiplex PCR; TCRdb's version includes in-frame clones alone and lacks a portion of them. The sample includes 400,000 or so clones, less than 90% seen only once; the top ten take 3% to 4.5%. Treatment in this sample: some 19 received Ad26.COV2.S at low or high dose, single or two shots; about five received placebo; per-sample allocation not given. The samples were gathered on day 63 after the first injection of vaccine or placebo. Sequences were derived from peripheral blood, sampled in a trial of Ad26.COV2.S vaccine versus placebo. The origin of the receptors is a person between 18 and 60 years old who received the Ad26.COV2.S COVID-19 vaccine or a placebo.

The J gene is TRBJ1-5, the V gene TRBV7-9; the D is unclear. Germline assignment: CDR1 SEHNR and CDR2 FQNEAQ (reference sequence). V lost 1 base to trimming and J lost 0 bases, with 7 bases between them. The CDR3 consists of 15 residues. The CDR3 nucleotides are TGTGCCAGCAGCTTAGGGGTCTATAGCAATCAGCCCCAGCATTTT. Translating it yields CASSLGVYSNQPQHF.

CDR3 in amino acids: CASSLGLAGLYNEQFF. In nucleotides, the CDR3 is TGTGCCAGCAGCTTGGGACTAGCGGGGCTGTACAATGAGCAGTTCTTC. The rearrangement joins TRBV5-4 to TRBJ2-1; 11 bases are a match to TRBD2. This CDR3 is built from 16 residues. V lost 0 bases to trimming and J lost 4 bases; unmatched junction nucleotides: 3. The V gene's germline CDR1 is SGHNT and CDR2 YYREEE (reference sequence).

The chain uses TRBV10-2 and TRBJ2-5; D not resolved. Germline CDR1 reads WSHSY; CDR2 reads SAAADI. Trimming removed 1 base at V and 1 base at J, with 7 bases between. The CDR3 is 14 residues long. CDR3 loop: CASSEWSPQETQYF. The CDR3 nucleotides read TGCGCCAGCAGTGAGTGGAGTCCCCAAGAGACCCAGTACTTC.

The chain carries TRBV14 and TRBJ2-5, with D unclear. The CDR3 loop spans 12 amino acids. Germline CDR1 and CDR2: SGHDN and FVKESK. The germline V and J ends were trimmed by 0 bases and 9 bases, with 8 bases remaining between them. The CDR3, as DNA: TGTGCCAGCAGCCAAGATTTAATCCCCCAGTACTTC. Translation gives CASSQDLIPQYF.

As DNA, the CDR3 is TGTGCCAGCAGACTGGAGGGGCAGGGAATCTCTGAAGCTTTCTTT. It translates to CASRLEGQGISEAFF. This sequence joins TRBV5-5 and TRBJ1-1; maybe TRBD1 (5 bases). Germline loops: CDR1 SGHKS, CDR2 YYEKEE (reference sequence). The CDR3 sequence is 15 residues long. V was shortened by 5 bases and J by 6 bases, with 20 bases between the two germline ends.

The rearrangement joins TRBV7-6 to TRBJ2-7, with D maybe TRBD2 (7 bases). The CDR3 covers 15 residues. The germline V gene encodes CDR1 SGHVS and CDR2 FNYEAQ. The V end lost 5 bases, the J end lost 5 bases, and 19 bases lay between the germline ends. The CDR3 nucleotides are TGTGCCAGCAGCCCTCACAGGGCCCGGGGGGACGAGCAGTACTTC. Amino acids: CASSPHRARGDEQYF.

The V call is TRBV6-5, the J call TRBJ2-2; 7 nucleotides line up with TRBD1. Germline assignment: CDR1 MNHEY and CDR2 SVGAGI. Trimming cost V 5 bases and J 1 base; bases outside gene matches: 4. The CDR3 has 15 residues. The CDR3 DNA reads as TGTGCCAGCAGTCGGGACAGAAGGAACACCGGGGAGCTGTTTTTT. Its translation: CASSRDRRNTGELFF.

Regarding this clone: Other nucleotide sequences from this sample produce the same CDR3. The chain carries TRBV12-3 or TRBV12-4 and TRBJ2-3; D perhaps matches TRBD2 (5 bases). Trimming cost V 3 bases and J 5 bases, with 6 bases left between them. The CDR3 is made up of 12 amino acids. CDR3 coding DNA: TGTGCCAGCAGTTTGGGGAGAGATACGCAGTATTTT. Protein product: CASSLGRDTQYF.

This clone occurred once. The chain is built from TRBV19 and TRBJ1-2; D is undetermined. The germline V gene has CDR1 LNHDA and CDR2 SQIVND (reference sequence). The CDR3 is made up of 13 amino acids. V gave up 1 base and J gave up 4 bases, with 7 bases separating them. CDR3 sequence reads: CASSIGPTYGYTF. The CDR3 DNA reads TGTGCCAGTAGTATAGGTCCAACCTATGGCTACACCTTC.

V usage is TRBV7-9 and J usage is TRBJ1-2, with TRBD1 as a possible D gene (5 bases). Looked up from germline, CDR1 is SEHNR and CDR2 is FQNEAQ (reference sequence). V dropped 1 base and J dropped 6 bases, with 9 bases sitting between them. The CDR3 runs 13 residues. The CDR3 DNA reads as TGTGCCAGCAGCTTAGGTGTAGGGGATGGCTACACCTTC. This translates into CASSLGVGDGYTF. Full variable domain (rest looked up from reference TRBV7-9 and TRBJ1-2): DTGVSQNPRHKITKRGQNVTFRCDPISEHNRLYWYRQTLGQGPEFLTYFQNEAQLEKSRLLSDRFSAERPKGSFSTLEIQRTEQGDSAMYLCASSLGVGDGYTFGSGTRLTVV.

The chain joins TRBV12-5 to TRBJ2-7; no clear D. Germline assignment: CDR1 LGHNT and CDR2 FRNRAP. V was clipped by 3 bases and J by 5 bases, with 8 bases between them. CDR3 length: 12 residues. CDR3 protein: CASGFGLDEQYF. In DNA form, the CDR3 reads TGTGCTAGTGGTTTTGGGCTGGACGAGCAGTACTTC.

This CDR3 reads CASSLGFSSSYEQYF. The CDR3 bases are TGTGCCAGCAGCTTGGGATTTTCGAGCTCCTACGAGCAGTACTTC. The chain carries TRBV7-2 and TRBJ2-7; D unresolved. V was shortened by 3 bases and J by 0 bases, with 12 bases between the two germline ends. This CDR3 spans 15 amino acids. CDR1 SGHTA and CDR2 FQGNSA come from the germline V gene.

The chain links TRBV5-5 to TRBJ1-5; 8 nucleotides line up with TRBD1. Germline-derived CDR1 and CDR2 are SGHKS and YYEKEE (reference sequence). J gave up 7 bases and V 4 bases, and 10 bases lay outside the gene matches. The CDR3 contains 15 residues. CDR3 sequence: CASSAIQGGGQPQHF. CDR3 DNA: TGTGCCAGCAGCGCAATACAGGGGGGAGGACAGCCCCAGCATTTT.

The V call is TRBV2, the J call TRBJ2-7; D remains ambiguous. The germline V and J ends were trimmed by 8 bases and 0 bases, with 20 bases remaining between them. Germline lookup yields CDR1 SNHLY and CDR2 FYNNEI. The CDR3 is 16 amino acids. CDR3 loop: CASQIGPTPSSYEQYF. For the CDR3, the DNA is TGTGCCAGCCAGATTGGGCCGACACCAAGCTCCTACGAGCAGTACTTC.

The CDR3 DNA follows: TGTGCCAGCTCACCGGCCGGGACAGGCCATCCCTACGAGCAGTACTTC. It specifies CASSPAGTGHPYEQYF. V and J are TRBV18 and TRBJ2-7; 8 bases align to TRBD1. Germline CDR1 reads KGHSH; CDR2 reads LQKENI. The trim removed 3 bases at V and 2 bases at J, leaving 9 bases unmatched. The CDR3 length is 16 residues. The full variable domain, with the rest looked up from reference TRBV18 and TRBJ2-7, is NAGVMQNPRHLVRRRGQEARLRCSPMKGHSHVYWYRQLPEEGLKFMVYLQKENIIDESGMPKERFSAEFPKEGPSILRIQQVVRGDSAAYFCASSPAGTGHPYEQYFGPGTRLTVT.

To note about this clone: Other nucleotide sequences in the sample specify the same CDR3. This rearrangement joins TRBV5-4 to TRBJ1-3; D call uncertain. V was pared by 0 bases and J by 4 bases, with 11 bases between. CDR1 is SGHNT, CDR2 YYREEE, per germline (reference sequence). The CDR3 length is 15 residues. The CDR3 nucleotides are TGTGCCAGCAGCTTGGGCGGAATTTCGGGAAACACCATATATTTT. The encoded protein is CASSLGGISGNTIYF.

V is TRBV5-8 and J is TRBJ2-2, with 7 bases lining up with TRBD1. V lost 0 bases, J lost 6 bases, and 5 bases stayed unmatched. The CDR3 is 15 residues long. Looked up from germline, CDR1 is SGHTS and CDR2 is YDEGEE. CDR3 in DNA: TGTGCCAGCAGCTTGGGCGTAACAGGGGCCGGGGAGCTGTTTTTT. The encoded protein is CASSLGVTGAGELFF. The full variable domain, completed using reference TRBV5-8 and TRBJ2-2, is EAGVTQSPTHLIKTRGQQATLRCSPISGHTSVYWYQQALGLGLQFLLWYDEGEERNRGNFPPRFSGRQFPNYSSELNVNALELEDSALYLCASSLGVTGAGELFFGEGSRLTVL.